The table lists the clone carrying this TCR beta chain with a few counts. The target antigen is unknown. Per the germline V gene, CDR1 is SGHDT and CDR2 is YYEEEE. CDR3 length: 18 residues. V trimming: 0 bases; J trimming: 5 bases; junction bases outside the gene matches: 13. This entry comes from a study of cytomegalovirus exposure and HLA in healthy donors. Study results and caveats: Common viral pathogens seemed, in a later analysis, to connect with several of the most significant clusters.

Healthy bone marrow donors made up the cohort. Donors sampled were nominally healthy, though unrecorded immune exposures were likely. PCR amplification relied on 60 Vbeta primers (plus 13 Jbeta primers). Assay: immunoSEQ multiplex PCR; the TCRdb copy retains only in-frame clones and omits some. Of 150,000 or so clones in the sample, about 74% were seen once. The J gene is TRBJ2-5, the V gene TRBV5-6, with 10 bases identical to TRBD2. Sequences were obtained from PBMCs. This sequence was found in a male donor in good health and CMV-seronegative. The CDR3 coding sequence is TGTGCCAGCAGCTTGGAAGGGCTAGCGGGAGTTCCTCGGGAGACCCAGTACTTC. This encodes CASSLEGLAGVPRETQYF.